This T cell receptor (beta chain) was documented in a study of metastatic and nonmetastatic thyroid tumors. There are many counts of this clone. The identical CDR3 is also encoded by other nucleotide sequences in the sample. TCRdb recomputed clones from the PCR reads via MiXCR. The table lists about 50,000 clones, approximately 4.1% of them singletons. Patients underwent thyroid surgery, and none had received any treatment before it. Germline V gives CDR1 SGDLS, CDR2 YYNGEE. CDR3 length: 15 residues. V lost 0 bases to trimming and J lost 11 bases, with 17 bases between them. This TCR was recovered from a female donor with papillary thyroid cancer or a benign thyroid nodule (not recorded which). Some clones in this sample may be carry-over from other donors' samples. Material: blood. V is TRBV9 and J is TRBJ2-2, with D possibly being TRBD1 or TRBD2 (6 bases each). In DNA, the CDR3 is TGTGCCAGCAGCGTAGTGGGGGGCCCCGCCCGAGAGCTGTTTTTT. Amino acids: CASSVVGGPARELFF.